This paragraph reports one TCR beta chain. Per the original methods: Researchers report that nucleated cell counts were estimated from reference gene primer amplification. The repertoire was sequenced with immunoSEQ multiplex PCR; TCRdb's copy has only in-frame clones and lacks some. That table furnishes V, J and clone size, whereas the DNA furnished D and trimming. The table lists approximately 210,000 clones, just under 85% of them singletons. Among Cohort 3 donors, those recovered had two negative PCRs, clearance, or symptom resolution. This sample stems from a study of blood T cell repertoires in COVID-19. Overall study: T cells, B-cell-depleted T cells, or PBMCs supplied cDNA or gDNA.

The sequence came from a man aged 40-55 years who had recovered from COVID-19. Specimen: PBMCs or T cells enriched from blood (not recorded which).

The CDR3 DNA is TGTGCCAGCAGCCCCAGGGGACTAAGCCCCCTCTACGAGCAGTACTTC. This codes for CASSPRGLSPLYEQYF. This rearrangement joins TRBV9 to TRBJ2-7, with TRBD2 as a possible D gene (7 bases). Germline V CDR1 and CDR2: SGDLS, YYNGEE. The CDR3 runs 16 residues. V was pared by 4 bases and J by 3 bases, with 20 bases between.